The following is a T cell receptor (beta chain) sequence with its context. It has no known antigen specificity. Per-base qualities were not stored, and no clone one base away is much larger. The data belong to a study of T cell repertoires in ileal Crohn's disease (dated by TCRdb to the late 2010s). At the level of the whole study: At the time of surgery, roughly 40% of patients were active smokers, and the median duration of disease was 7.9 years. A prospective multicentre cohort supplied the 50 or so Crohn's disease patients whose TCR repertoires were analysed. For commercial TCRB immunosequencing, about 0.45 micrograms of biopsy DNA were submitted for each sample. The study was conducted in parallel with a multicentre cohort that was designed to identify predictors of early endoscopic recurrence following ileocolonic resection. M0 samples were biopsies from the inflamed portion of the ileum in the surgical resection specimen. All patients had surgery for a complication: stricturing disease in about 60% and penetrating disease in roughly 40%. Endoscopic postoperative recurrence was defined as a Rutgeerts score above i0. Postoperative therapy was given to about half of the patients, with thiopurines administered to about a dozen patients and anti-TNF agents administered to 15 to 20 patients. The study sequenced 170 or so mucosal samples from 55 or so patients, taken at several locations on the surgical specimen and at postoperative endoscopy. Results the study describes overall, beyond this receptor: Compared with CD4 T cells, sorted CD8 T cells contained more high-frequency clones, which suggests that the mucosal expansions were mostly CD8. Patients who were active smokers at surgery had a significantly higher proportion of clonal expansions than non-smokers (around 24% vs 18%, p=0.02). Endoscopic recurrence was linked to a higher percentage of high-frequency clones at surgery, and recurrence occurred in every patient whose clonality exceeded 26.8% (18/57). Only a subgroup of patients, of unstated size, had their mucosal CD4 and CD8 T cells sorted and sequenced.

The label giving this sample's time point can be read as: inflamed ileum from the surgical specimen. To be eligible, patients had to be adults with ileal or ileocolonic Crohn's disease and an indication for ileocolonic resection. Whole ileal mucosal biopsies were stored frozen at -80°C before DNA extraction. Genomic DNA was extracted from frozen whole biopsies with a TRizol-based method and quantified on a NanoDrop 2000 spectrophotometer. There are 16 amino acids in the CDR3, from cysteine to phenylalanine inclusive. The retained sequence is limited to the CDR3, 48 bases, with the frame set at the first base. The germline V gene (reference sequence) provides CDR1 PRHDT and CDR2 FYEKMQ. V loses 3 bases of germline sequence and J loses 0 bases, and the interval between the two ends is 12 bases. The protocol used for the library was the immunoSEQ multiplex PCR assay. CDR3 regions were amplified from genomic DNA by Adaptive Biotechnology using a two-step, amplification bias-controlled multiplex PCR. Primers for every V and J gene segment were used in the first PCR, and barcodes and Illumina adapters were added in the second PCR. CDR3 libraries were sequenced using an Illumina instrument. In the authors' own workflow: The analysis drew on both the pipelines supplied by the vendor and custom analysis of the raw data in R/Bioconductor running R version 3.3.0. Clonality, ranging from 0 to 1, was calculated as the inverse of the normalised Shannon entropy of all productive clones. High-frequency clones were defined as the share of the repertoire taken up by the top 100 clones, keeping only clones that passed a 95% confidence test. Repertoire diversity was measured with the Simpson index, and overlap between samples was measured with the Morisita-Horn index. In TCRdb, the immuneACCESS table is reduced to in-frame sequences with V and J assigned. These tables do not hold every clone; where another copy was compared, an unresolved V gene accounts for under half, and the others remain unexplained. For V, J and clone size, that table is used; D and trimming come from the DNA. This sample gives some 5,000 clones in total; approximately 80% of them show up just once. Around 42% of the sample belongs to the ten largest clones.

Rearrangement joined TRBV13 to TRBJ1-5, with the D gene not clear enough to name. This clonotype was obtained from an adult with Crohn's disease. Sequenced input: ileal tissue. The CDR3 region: CASSFRRAGSNQPQHF. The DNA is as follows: TGTGCCAGCAGCTTCAGGCGGGCAGGTAGCAATCAGCCCCAGCATTTT.